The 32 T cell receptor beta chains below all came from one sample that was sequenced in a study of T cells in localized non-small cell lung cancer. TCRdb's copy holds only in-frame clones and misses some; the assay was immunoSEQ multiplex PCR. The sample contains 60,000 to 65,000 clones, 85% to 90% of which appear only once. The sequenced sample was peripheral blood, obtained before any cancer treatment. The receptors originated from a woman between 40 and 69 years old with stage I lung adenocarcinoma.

CDR3 residues: CASSLQPNTEAFF. Written as DNA, the CDR3 is TGTGCCAGCAGCTTACAGCCGAACACTGAAGCTTTCTTT. The gene calls are TRBV11-3 and TRBJ1-1; no firm D call. The germline V gene encodes CDR1 SGHNT and CDR2 YENEEA. CDR3 length equals 13 residues. V dropped 2 bases and J dropped 1 base, with 5 bases sitting between them.

As DNA, the CDR3 is TGTGCCAGTAGCCTTTTGACAGGGAGATTCGCTGAAGCTTTCTTT. This translates into CASSLLTGRFAEAFF. The rearrangement uses TRBV19 and TRBJ1-1, with TRBD1 matching 7 bases. Germline lookup yields CDR1 LNHDA and CDR2 SQIVND (reference sequence). Losses at the gene ends were 6 bases for V and 6 bases for J; bases not matched to a gene: 13. The CDR3 runs 15 residues.

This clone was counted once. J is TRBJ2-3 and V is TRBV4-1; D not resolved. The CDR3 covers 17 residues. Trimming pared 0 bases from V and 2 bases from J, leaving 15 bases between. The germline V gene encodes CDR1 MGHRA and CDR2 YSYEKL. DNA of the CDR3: TGCGCCAGCAGCCAAGATTTTGACTCCTCTTTCACAGATACGCAGTATTTT. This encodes CASSQDFDSSFTDTQYF.

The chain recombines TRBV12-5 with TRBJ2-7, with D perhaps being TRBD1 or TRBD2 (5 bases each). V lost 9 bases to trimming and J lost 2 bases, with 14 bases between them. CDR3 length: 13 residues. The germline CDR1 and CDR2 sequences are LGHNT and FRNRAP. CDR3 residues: CASNRDGTYEQYF. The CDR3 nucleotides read TGTGCTAGCAACCGGGACGGGACCTACGAGCAGTACTTC. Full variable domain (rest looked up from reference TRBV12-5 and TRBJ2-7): DARVTQTPRHKVTEMGQEVTMRCQPILGHNTVFWYRQTMMQGLELLAYFRNRAPLDDSGMPKDRFSAEMPDATLATLKIQPSEPRDSAVYFCASNRDGTYEQYFGPGTRLTVT.

The CDR3 DNA reads as TGTGCCACCAGGCCTAGCGGGGCAGATACGCAGTATTTT. It translates to CATRPSGADTQYF. V gene TRBV15 combines with J gene TRBJ2-3; 9 nucleotides match TRBD2. Germline lookup yields CDR1 LNHNV and CDR2 YYDKDF (reference sequence). V shed 6 bases and J 4 bases; nucleotides not matched to a gene: 2. The CDR3 extends over 13 amino acids.

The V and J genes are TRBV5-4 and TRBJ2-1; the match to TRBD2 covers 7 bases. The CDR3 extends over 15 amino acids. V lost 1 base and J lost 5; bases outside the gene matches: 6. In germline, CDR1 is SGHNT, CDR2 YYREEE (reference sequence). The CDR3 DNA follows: TGTGCCAGCAGCTTGAAGGCTAGCGGACACAATGAGCAGTTCTTC. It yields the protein CASSLKASGHNEQFF.

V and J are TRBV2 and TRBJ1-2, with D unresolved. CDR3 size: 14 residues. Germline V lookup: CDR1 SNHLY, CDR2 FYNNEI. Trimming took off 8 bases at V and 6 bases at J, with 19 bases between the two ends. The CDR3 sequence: CASSVLANGDGYTF. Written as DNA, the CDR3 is TGTGCCAGCTCCGTTCTGGCCAATGGGGATGGCTACACCTTC.

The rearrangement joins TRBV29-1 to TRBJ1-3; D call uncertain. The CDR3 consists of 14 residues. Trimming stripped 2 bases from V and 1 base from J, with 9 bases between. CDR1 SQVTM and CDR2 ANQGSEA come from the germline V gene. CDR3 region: CSVEPPASGNTIYF. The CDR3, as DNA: TGCAGCGTTGAACCCCCCGCGTCTGGAAACACCATATATTTT.

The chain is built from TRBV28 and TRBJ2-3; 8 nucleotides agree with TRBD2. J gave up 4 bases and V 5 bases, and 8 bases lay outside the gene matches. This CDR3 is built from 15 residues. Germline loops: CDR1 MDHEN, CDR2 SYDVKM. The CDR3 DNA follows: TGTGCCAGCAGTCTTGGGGGAGCGGGAGCAGATACGCAGTATTTT. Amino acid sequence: CASSLGGAGADTQYF.

The CDR3 sequence is CASTSTYADQPQHF. The CDR3 nucleotides are TGTGCCAGTACCTCAACCTACGCGGATCAGCCCCAGCATTTT. The V gene is TRBV19, the J gene TRBJ1-5, with D hard to call. This CDR3 contains 14 residues. Germline CDR1 and CDR2: LNHDA and SQIVND (reference sequence). V was shortened by 7 bases and J by 5 bases, with 15 bases between the two germline ends.

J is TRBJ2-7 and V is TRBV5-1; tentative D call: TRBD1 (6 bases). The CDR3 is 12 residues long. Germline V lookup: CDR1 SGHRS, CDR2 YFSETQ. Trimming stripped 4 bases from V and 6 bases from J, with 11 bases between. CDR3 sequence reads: CASSKDSSEQYF. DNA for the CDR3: TGCGCCAGCAGCAAGGACAGCAGCGAGCAGTACTTC.

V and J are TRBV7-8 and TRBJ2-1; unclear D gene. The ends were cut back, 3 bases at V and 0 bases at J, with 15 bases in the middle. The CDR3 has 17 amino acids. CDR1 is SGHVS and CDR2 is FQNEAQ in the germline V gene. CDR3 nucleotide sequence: TGTGCCAGCAGCTTGCGCTTCGTGCGATCCTCCTACAATGAGCAGTTCTTC. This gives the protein CASSLRFVRSSYNEQFF.

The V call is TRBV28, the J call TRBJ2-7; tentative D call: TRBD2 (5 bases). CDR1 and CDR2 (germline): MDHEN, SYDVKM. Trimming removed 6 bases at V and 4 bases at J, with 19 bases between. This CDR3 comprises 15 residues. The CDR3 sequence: CASSLNSGVGYEQYF. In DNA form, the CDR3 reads TGTGCCAGCAGCCTAAATTCCGGGGTAGGGTACGAGCAGTACTTC.

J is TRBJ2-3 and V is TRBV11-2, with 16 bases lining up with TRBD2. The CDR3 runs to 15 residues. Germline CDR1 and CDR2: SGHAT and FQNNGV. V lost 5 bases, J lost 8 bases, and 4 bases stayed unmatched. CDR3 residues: CASSGTSGGASTQYF. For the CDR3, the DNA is TGTGCCAGCAGCGGGACTAGCGGGGGGGCTAGTACGCAGTATTTT. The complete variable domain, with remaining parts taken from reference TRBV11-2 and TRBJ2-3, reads EAGVAQSPRYKIIEKRQSVAFWCNPISGHATLYWYQQILGQGPKLLIQFQNNGVVDDSQLPKDRFSAERLKGVDSTLKIQPAKLEDSAVYLCASSGTSGGASTQYFGPGTRLTVL.

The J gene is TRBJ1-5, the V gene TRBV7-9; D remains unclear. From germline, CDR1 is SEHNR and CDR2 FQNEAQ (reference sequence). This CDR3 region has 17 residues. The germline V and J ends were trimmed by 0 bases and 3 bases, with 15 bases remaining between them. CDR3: CASSLAVGGHFNQPQHF. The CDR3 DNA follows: TGTGCCAGCAGCTTAGCGGTTGGAGGCCACTTCAATCAGCCCCAGCATTTT.

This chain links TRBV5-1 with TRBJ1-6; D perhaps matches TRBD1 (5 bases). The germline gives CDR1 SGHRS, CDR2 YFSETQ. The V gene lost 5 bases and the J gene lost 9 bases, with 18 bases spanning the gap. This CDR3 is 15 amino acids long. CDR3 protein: CASRSDSGSSSPLHF. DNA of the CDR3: TGCGCCAGCAGGTCAGACTCAGGGTCCAGTTCACCCCTCCACTTT.

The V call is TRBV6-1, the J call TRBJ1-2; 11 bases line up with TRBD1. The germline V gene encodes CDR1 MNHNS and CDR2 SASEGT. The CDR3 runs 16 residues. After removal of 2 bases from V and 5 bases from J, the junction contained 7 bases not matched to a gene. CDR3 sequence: CASSERTGGGLYGYTF. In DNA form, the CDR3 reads TGTGCCAGCAGTGAAAGGACAGGGGGCGGCTTATATGGCTACACCTTC.

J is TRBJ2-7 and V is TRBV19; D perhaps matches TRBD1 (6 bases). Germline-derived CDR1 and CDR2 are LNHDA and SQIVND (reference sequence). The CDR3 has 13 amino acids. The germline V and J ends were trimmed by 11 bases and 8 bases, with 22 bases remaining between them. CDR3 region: CASGEPTRSQQYF. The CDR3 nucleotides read TGTGCCTCAGGGGAACCTACTCGCTCCCAGCAGTACTTC.

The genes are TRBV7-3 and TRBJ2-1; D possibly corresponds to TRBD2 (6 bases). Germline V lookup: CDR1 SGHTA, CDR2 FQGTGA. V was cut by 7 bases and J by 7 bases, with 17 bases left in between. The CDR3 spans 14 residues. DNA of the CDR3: TGTGCCAGCACCGCCTGGGGGGTTGGAAATGAGCAGTTCTTC. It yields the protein CASTAWGVGNEQFF.

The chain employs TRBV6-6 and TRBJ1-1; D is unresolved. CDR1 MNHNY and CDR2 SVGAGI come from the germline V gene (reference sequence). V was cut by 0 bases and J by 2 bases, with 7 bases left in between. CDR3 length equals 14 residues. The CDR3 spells CASSYSGANTEAFF. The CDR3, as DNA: TGTGCCAGCAGTTACTCAGGAGCAAACACTGAAGCTTTCTTT.

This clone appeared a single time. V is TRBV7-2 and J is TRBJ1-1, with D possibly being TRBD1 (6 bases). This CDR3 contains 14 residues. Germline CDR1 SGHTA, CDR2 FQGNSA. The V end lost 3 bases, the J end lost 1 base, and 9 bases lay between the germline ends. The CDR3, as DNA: TGTGCCAGCAGCTTGGGACACCAGAACACTGAAGCTTTCTTT. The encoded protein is CASSLGHQNTEAFF.

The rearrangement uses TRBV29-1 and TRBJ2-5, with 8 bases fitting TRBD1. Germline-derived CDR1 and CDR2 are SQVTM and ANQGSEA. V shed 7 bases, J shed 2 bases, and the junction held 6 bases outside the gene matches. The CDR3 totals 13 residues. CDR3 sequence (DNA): TGCAGCGGAGGGACAGGCCTACAAGAGACCCAGTACTTC. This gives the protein CSGGTGLQETQYF.

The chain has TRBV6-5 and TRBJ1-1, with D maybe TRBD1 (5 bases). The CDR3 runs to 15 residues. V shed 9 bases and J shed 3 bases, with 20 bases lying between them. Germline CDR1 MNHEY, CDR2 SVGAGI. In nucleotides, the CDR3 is TGTGCCAGTCGCCGAATAGGGGTCAGGCACACTGAAGCTTTCTTT. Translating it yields CASRRIGVRHTEAFF.

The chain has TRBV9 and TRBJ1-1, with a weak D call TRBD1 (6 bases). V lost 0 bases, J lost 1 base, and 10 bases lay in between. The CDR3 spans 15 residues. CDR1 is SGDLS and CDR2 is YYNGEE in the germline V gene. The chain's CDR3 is CASSVVGGRNTEAFF. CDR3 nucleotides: TGTGCCAGCAGCGTAGTAGGGGGAAGGAACACTGAAGCTTTCTTT.

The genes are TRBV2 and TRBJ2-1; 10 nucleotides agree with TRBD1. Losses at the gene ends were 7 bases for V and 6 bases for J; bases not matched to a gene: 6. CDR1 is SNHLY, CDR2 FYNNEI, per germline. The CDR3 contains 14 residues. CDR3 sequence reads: CASKPGQGRNEQFF. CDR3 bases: TGTGCCAGCAAGCCGGGACAGGGGCGCAATGAGCAGTTCTTC.

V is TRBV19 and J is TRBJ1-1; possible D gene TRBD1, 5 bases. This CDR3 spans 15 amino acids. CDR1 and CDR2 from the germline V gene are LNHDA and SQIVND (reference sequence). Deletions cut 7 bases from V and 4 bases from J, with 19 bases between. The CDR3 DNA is TGTGCCAGTATCGGAGGGGTGGGGAAGACCACTGAAGCTTTCTTT. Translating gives CASIGGVGKTTEAFF.

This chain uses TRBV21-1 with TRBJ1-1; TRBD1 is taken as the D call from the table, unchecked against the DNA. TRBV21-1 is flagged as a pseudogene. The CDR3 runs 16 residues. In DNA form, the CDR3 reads TGTGCCAGCAGCAAATATTCGGCAGGGAAGAACACTGAAGCTTTCTTT. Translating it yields CASSKYSAGKNTEAFF.

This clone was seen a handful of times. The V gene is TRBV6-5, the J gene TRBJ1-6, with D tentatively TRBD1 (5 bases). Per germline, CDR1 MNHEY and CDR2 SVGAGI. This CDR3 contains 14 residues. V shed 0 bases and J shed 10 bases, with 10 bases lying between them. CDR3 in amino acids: CASSYSVGGSPLHF. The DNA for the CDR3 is TGTGCCAGCAGTTACTCGGTCGGGGGATCACCCCTCCACTTT.

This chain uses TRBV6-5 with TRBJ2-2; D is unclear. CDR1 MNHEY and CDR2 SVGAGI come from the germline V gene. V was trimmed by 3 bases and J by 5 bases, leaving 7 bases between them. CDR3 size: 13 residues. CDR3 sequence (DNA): TGTGCCAGCAGTTATTACGCTACCGGGGAGCTGTTTTTT. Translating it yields CASSYYATGELFF.

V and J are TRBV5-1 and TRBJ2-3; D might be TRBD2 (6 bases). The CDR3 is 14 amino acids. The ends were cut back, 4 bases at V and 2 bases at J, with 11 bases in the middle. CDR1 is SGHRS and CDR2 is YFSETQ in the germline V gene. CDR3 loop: CASSPLASTDTQYF. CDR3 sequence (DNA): TGCGCCAGCAGCCCACTAGCCTCCACAGATACGCAGTATTTT.

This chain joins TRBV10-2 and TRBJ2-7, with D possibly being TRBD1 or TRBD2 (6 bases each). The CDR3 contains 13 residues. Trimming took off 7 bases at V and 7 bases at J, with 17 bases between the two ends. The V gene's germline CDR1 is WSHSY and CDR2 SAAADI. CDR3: CASTVNGGSEQYF. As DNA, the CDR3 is TGCGCCAGCACCGTGAACGGGGGCTCGGAGCAGTACTTC.

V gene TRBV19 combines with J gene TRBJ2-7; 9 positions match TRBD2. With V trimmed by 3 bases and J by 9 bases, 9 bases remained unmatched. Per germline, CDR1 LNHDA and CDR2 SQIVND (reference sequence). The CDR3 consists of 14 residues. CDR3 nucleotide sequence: TGTGCCAGTAGTATCGGCCTAGCGGGAAGGGTGCAGTACTTC. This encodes CASSIGLAGRVQYF.